This T cell receptor (beta chain) was sequenced for a study of shared clonotypes between healthy human individuals (dated by TCRdb to 2018 to 2020). Notes on the research overall: A few men and a couple of women, aged 18 to 49 years, made up the cohort. For each donor, three plates each were used for CD4 naive and CD4 memory, two plates were used for CD8 naive, and one plate was used for CD8 memory. To estimate repertoire size and how much clonotype sharing occurs between individuals, the study deeply sequenced the blood TCR repertoires of five healthy adults. To increase sequencing depth and limit assay-specific biases, different laboratories used diverse techniques to prepare libraries and sequence TCR repertoires. Leukapheresis yielded between about 0.94 and 8.9 billion PBMCs per donor. Overall results and qualifications from the work: Compared with non-shared clonotypes, clonotypes shared by all four sorted-subset donors had higher generation probabilities. Estimated clonotype richness was generally larger for naive than for memory subsets. Pairwise subsampling led to the expectation that sequencing depth would affect the degree of clonotype sharing among donors. Sampling was restricted to blood, and TCR repertoires in tissues likely differ from the TCR repertoires found in blood. Incomplete sequencing was indicated by rarefaction of sorted-subset datasets, despite the large sequencing depth. The small number of donors limited the genetic and exposure-history diversity represented. About 4.5% of naive CD4, 3.5% of naive CD8, approximately 2% of memory CD4, and 0.35% to 0.4% of memory CD8 clonotypes were shared across four donors.

Using the deep immunoSEQ assay, TCR CDR3 regions were amplified from genomic DNA by multiplex PCR. Extracted genomic DNA from each cell subset was spread evenly across all wells of several immunoSEQ 96-well plates, with each plate serving as a replicate. For sorted subsets, approximately 0.2 ug of genomic DNA, equivalent to roughly 30,000 T cell genomes, went into each replicate PCR. The purified libraries were quantified using a Qubit 3.0 fluorometer, sized with a Bioanalyzer 2100, and then quantified again using the KAPA Library Quantification kit. Every immunoSEQ 96-well plate was sequenced on a dedicated single-read 150-cycle Illumina NextSeq 550 flow cell. The authors' analysis ran thus. Because the immunoSEQ output held only junctional sequences and lacked quality scores, the filtering could not match the filtering applied to full-length reads. Sequences were annotated with PyIR, a Python wrapper for IgBLAST v1.9, and V/J genes and CDR3 were assigned using IMGT germline references. Reads were filtered out if the reads had weak V/J assignments (E-value above 1e-6), no CDR3, stop codons, out-of-frame junctions, or ambiguous translated residues. V3J clonotypes were defined as sequences sharing the same inferred V gene, J gene, and CDR3 amino acid sequence. Percentage overlap between repertoires was calculated by dividing the number of shared unique clonotypes by the size of the smaller repertoire. Repertoire richness was assessed with RTK rarefaction, the Chao1 estimator, and Recon v2.1 estimates of unobserved clonotypes. Generation probabilities were computed with OLGA for all TCRbeta clonotypes obtained by the gDNA method from several donors. Here the immuneACCESS table is served through TCRdb, limited to in-frame sequences with V and J called. Missing clones are a known gap in these copies; in checked studies unresolved V genes cover under half, and the rest lacks a known reason. The V and J calls and clone size come from that table; D and trimming were worked out from the DNA. In this sample the table shows 2 million to 2.5 million clones, under 95% of which occur a single time. Of the sample, roughly 1.8% falls within the top ten clones.

With respect to this clone: The target of this receptor is not known. No quality values exist for individual bases; no much larger clone is one base distant.

The CDR3 starts with the cysteine, ends with the phenylalanine, and has 18 residues. Only the CDR3 portion is preserved as DNA: 54 bases, with reading frame beginning at the first base. CDR1 SGHKS and CDR2 YYEKEE were looked up in the germline V gene (reference sequence). At the junction V is shortened by 2 bases and J by 0 bases; bases outside the gene matches: 13. CD8 naive samples were CD45RO-negative cells positively selected for CCR7, giving a CD45RA+CCR7+ population that excluded TemRA cells. Healthy HIV-negative adults with no recently reported acute infections or vaccinations were included as donors. Every donor was a Caucasian adult residing in Nashville, Tennessee, USA. Blood was collected by leukapheresis, and PBMCs were isolated by Ficoll-Histopaque density gradient centrifugation and then cryopreserved in liquid nitrogen vapor phase. Analytical flow cytometry was used to check the purity and quantity of each magnetically sorted T cell population. Genomic DNA was isolated from every sorted fraction and measured by UV absorbance on a Nanodrop 2000c.

Sequences were obtained from naive CD8+ T cells from PBMCs. Read against the paper, the sample's cell subset or site label means: CD45RA+CCR7+. The TCR originated in a young man in good health. Some clones in this sample may be carry-over from other donors' samples. The chain is assembled from TRBV5-5 and TRBJ2-7; TRBD2 lines up with 8 middle nucleotides. The sequence in DNA is TGTGCCAGCAGCTTCTCTTTGAAGGCGGGAGGCCCCTCCTACGAGCAGTACTTC. The resulting protein is CASSFSLKAGGPSYEQYF.